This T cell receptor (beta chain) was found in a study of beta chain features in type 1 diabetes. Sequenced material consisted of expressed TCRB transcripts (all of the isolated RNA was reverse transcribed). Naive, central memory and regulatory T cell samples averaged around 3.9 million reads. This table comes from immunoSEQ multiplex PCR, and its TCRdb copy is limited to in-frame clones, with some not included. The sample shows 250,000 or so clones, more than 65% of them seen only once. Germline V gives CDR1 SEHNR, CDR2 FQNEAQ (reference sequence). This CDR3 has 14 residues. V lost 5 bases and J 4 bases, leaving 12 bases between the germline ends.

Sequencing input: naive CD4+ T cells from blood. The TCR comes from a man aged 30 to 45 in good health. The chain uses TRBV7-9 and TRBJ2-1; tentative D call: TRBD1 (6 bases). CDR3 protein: CASSVSTGYNEQFF. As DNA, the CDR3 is TGTGCCAGCAGCGTTTCGACAGGTTACAATGAGCAGTTCTTC.